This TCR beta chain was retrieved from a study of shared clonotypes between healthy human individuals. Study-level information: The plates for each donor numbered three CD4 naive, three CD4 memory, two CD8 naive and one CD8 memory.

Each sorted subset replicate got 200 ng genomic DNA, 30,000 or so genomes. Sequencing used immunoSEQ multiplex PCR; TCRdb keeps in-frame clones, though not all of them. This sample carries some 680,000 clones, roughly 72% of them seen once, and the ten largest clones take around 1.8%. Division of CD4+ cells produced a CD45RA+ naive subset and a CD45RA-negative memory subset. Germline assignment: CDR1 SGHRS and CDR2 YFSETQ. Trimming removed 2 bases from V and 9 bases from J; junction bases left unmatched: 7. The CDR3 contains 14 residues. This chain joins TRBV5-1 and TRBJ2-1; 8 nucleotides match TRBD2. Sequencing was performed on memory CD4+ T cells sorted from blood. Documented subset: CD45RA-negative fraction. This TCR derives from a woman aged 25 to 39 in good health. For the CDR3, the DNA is TGCGCCAGCAGCTTACGGGAGGGCCAGGGTGAGCAGTTCTTC. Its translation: CASSLREGQGEQFF.